The 30 T cell receptor beta chains listed next were all sequenced from one sample in a study of T-cell reconstitution after alpha-beta-depleted transplantation in children. Unique molecular identifiers tagged the TCRbeta library. TCRdb recomputed calls from the PCR reads with MiXCR, one row per CDR3 protein. Among about a million distinct CDR3 sequences listed, 25% to 30% were seen once. Sequences were derived from PBMCs, mostly from graft donor cells, sampled 360 days after TCRalphabeta/CD19-depleted stem cell transplant. The receptor set was obtained from a boy under three years old who had a stem cell transplant for SCID, so the T cells may come from the graft donor.

This rearrangement joins TRBV12-3 or TRBV12-4 to TRBJ2-1; TRBD2 matches at 12 bases. This CDR3 region has 15 residues. Trimming took 4 bases from V and 8 from J; bases not matched to a gene: 6. The CDR3, as DNA: TGTGCCAGCAGTTCGACTAGCGGGGGTACATATGAGCAGTTCTTC. It is translated as CASSSTSGGTYEQFF.

The genes are TRBV9 and TRBJ2-1, with TRBD2 matching over 8 bases. The CDR3 covers 17 residues. Germline CDR1 SGDLS, CDR2 YYNGEE. Germline trimming cut 2 bases from V and 9 bases from J; bases unmatched to any gene: 16. CDR3 sequence: CASSVLTGTSPISEQFF. The CDR3 DNA sequence: TGTGCCAGCAGCGTCCTGACCGGGACTAGTCCTATAAGTGAGCAGTTCTTC.

This clonotype showed up just a few times. This chain links TRBV6-6 with TRBJ1-1, with 9 bases matching TRBD1. This CDR3 is 13 amino acids long. From germline, CDR1 is MNHNY and CDR2 SVGAGI (reference sequence). V shed 6 bases, J shed 8 bases, and the junction held 7 bases outside the gene matches. The CDR3: CASRLTGGEEAFF. The CDR3 DNA sequence: TGTGCCAGCAGGCTAACAGGGGGCGAGGAAGCTTTCTTT.

This clonotype was detected ten times or more. V is TRBV7-6 and J is TRBJ2-1; a weak D match, TRBD2 (5 bases). Germline V gene lookup returns CDR1 SGHVS and CDR2 FNYEAQ. The CDR3 runs 15 residues. V was trimmed by 1 base and J by 0 bases, leaving 7 bases between them. CDR3 region: CASSLEAASYNEQFF. CDR3 DNA: TGTGCCAGCAGCTTAGAAGCGGCCTCCTACAATGAGCAGTTCTTC.

This clonotype was seen a few times. The CDR3 nucleotides are TGTGCCAGCAGTACGCCTCAGGGTAACTATGGCTACACCTTC. Its translation is CASSTPQGNYGYTF. The chain combines TRBV12-3 or TRBV12-4 with TRBJ1-2; possible D gene TRBD1, 5 bases. The CDR3 is made up of 14 amino acids. V was cut by 5 bases and J by 1 base, with 11 bases left in between.

This chain connects TRBV12-3 or TRBV12-4 to TRBJ2-2; D remains ambiguous. The CDR3 spans 14 residues. V lost 6 bases to trimming and J lost 4 bases, with 12 bases between them. CDR3 amino acids: CASSVDQITGELFF. CDR3 DNA: TGTGCCAGCAGCGTAGACCAAATCACCGGGGAGCTGTTTTTT.

This clonotype has ten or more counts. CDR3 in DNA: TGTGCCAGCTCACCGGGACTAGCGGGGAATGAGCAGTTCTTC. Protein: CASSPGLAGNEQFF. This chain uses TRBV18 with TRBJ2-1; TRBD2 matches 13 bases. The germline CDR1 and CDR2 sequences are KGHSH and LQKENI. The CDR3 has 14 amino acids. V shed 3 bases, J shed 7 bases, and the junction held 0 bases outside the gene matches.

The chain is built from TRBV5-1 and TRBJ2-1, with D uncertain. Germline CDR1 reads SGHRS; CDR2 reads YFSETQ. Trimming cost V 0 bases and J 6 bases, with 10 bases left between them. The CDR3 spans 14 residues. The CDR3 bases are TGCGCCAGCAGCTTGGTAGGGCCTACCAATGAGCAGTTCTTC. The encoded protein is CASSLVGPTNEQFF. The full variable domain, rest sourced from reference TRBV5-1 and TRBJ2-1, is KAGVTQTPRYLIKTRGQQVTLSCSPISGHRSVSWYQQTPGQGLQFLFEYFSETQRNKGNFPGRFSGRQFSNSRSEMNVSTLELGDSALYLCASSLVGPTNEQFFGPGTRLTVL.

This clonotype was detected ten times or more. The genes are TRBV11-2 and TRBJ2-3; 8 bases agree with TRBD2. Unmatched junction bases numbered 5, after V lost 1 base and J lost 2 bases. The CDR3 is 16 residues long. Germline loops: CDR1 SGHAT, CDR2 FQNNGV. The CDR3 protein is CASSLVPGGYTDTQYF. CDR3 nucleotides: TGTGCCAGCAGCTTAGTCCCGGGGGGGTACACAGATACGCAGTATTTT. The entire variable domain, with the rest obtained from reference TRBV11-2 and TRBJ2-3, is as follows: EAGVAQSPRYKIIEKRQSVAFWCNPISGHATLYWYQQILGQGPKLLIQFQNNGVVDDSQLPKDRFSAERLKGVDSTLKIQPAKLEDSAVYLCASSLVPGGYTDTQYFGPGTRLTVL.

J is TRBJ1-4 and V is TRBV12-3 or TRBV12-4; possibly TRBD1 for D (5 bases). With 5 bases removed from V and 6 bases from J, the gap between germline ends came to 13 bases. This CDR3 has 14 residues. CDR3 nucleotides: TGTGCCAGCAGTCGGGACGGATACTATGAAAAACTGTTTTTT. Translated: CASSRDGYYEKLFF.

This chain joins TRBV23-1 and TRBJ2-2; D tentatively fits TRBD1 or TRBD2 (5 bases each). TRBV23-1 is placed among ORFs of uncertain function. The CDR3 has 13 residues. V was clipped by 8 bases and J by 1 base, with 8 bases between them. CDR3 DNA: TGCGCCAGCTGGGGGAGGAACACCGGGGAGCTGTTTTTT. It encodes CASWGRNTGELFF.

The rearrangement joins TRBV7-3 to TRBJ2-1; possible D gene TRBD1, 6 bases. CDR1 and CDR2 (germline): SGHTA, FQGTGA. V dropped 1 base and J dropped 4 bases, with 20 bases sitting between them. The length of the CDR3 is 18 residues. This CDR3 reads CASSLIGGQGIIYNEQFF. The CDR3 DNA reads TGTGCCAGCAGCTTAATTGGGGGTCAGGGGATAATATACAATGAGCAGTTCTTC.

This clonotype was seen a few times. This chain links TRBV12-3 or TRBV12-4 with TRBJ2-7; D call uncertain. CDR3 length: 14 residues. Between the trimmed V and J ends, which lost 2 bases and 2 bases, there was a span of 10 bases. CDR3 sequence: CASSLRARAYEQYF. As DNA, the CDR3 is TGTGCCAGCAGTTTAAGGGCCCGAGCCTACGAGCAGTACTTC.

V and J are TRBV4-3 and TRBJ2-1, with D perhaps assigned TRBD1 or TRBD2 (5 bases each). The V gene's germline CDR1 is LGHNA and CDR2 YSLEER. CDR3 size: 14 residues. Trimming shortened V by 8 bases and J by 4 bases, and 15 bases separated the two germline ends. CDR3 bases: TGCGCCAGCTCCCCGGGGCTACCTTACAATGAGCAGTTCTTC. Translated: CASSPGLPYNEQFF.

The genes are TRBV19 and TRBJ2-2, with no clear D. Trimming removed 4 bases from V and 5 bases from J, with 11 bases in between. There are 14 residues in the CDR3. CDR1 is LNHDA and CDR2 is SQIVND in the germline V gene (reference sequence). This CDR3 is CASSTYSYTGELFF. The CDR3 region has the DNA TGTGCCAGTAGTACCTACAGCTATACCGGGGAGCTGTTTTTT.

This rearrangement joins TRBV19 to TRBJ2-7, with a weak D call TRBD2 (7 bases). Per germline, CDR1 LNHDA and CDR2 SQIVND (reference sequence). The V and J ends lost 6 bases and 2 bases respectively, with 14 bases between them. The CDR3 length is 14 residues. The CDR3 nucleotides are TGTGCCAGTAGAAAGAGGGGGGGCCCCTACGAGCAGTACTTC. Protein: CASRKRGGPYEQYF.

The rearrangement joins TRBV2 to TRBJ2-5; a weak D match, TRBD1 (6 bases). The V gene lost 6 bases and the J gene lost 5 bases, with 16 bases spanning the gap. This CDR3 region has 14 residues. Germline V gene sequence: CDR1 SNHLY, CDR2 FYNNEI. The CDR3 DNA is TGTGCCAGCAGCAACAGGGTCTCTGGGGAGACCCAGTACTTC. This codes for CASSNRVSGETQYF. The variable domain in full, completed from reference TRBV2 and TRBJ2-5, reads EPEVTQTPSHQVTQMGQEVILRCVPISNHLYFYWYRQILGQKVEFLVSFYNNEISEKSEIFDDQFSVERPDGSNFTLKIRSTKLEDSAMYFCASSNRVSGETQYFGPGTRLLVL.

The chain is built from TRBV7-9 and TRBJ1-1, with D hard to call. This CDR3 has 13 amino acids. Germline V gene sequence: CDR1 SEHNR, CDR2 FQNEAQ (reference sequence). V lost 5 bases and J 11 bases, leaving 18 bases between the germline ends. CDR3 in DNA: TGTGCCAGCAGCCCTGGAGTGCGAGATGCGGCTTTCTTT. Translated, it gives CASSPGVRDAAFF.

The V gene is TRBV29-1, the J gene TRBJ1-2; the D gene is possibly TRBD1 (5 bases). V lost 5 bases and J 4 bases, leaving 17 bases between the germline ends. CDR1 and CDR2 (germline): SQVTM, ANQGSEA. The CDR3 loop spans 14 amino acids. CDR3 nucleotides: TGCAGCGTTCTAAACCGACAGAGTCCCTATGGCTACACCTTC. It codes for CSVLNRQSPYGYTF.

The table lists this clonotype with many counts. CDR3 amino acids: CASSVGWADEETQYF. Here the CDR3 DNA reads TGTGCCAGCAGCGTGGGTTGGGCGGACGAAGAGACCCAGTACTTC. The rearrangement uses TRBV7-2 and TRBJ2-5; D uncertain. Trimming removed 5 bases from V and 3 bases from J, with 16 bases in between. CDR1 is SGHTA and CDR2 is FQGNSA in the germline V gene. The CDR3 consists of 15 residues.

This chain joins TRBV7-6 and TRBJ2-3; 8 bases match TRBD1. J gave up 0 bases and V 4 bases, and 3 bases lay outside the gene matches. CDR1 is SGHVS, CDR2 FNYEAQ, per germline. This CDR3 has 15 residues. The CDR3 reads CASSSQGVSTDTQYF. The CDR3 nucleotides are TGTGCCAGCAGCTCACAGGGGGTTAGCACAGATACGCAGTATTTT.

This sequence joins TRBV12-3 or TRBV12-4 and TRBJ2-3; 11 bases agree with TRBD2. V gave up 1 base and J gave up 3 bases; unmatched junction bases: 15. The CDR3 runs 20 residues. CDR3 sequence: CASSLDRASGGPKTTDTQYF. The CDR3 coding sequence is TGTGCCAGCAGTTTAGATCGGGCTAGCGGGGGGCCGAAGACAACAGATACGCAGTATTTT.

The chain recombines TRBV15 with TRBJ2-5, with a weak D call TRBD1 (6 bases). Germline V gene data show CDR1 as LNHNV and CDR2 as YYDKDF (reference sequence). The CDR3 is 16 amino acids. The V end lost 1 base, the J end lost 5 bases, and 17 bases lay between the germline ends. The CDR3 reads CATSRGGPAGGETQYF. In DNA form, the CDR3 reads TGTGCCACCAGCAGAGGGGGGCCAGCAGGTGGGGAGACCCAGTACTTC.

Only a few counts were recorded for this clonotype. J is TRBJ2-3 and V is TRBV5-1, with D possibly matching TRBD2 (6 bases). V shed 0 bases and J shed 4 bases, with 12 bases lying between them. Germline CDR1 reads SGHRS; CDR2 reads YFSETQ. The CDR3 has 15 residues. Written as DNA, the CDR3 is TGCGCCAGCAGCTTGGAGGTGCCGGGGGCAGATACGCAGTATTTT. Amino acid sequence: CASSLEVPGADTQYF.

The sample holds a few counts of this clonotype. The chain has TRBV12-3 or TRBV12-4 and TRBJ2-7; 13 nucleotides match TRBD2. With V trimmed by 7 bases and J by 7 bases, 10 bases remained unmatched. CDR3 length: 15 amino acids. The CDR3: CASNSGTSGEEEQYF. CDR3 in DNA: TGTGCCAGCAATTCCGGGACTAGCGGGGAGGAAGAGCAGTACTTC.

The V and J genes are TRBV20-1 and TRBJ2-5; D is unresolved. The V end lost 6 bases, the J end lost 0 bases, and 8 bases lay between the germline ends. The CDR3 covers 12 residues. Germline V gene data show CDR1 as DFQATT and CDR2 as SNEGSKA (reference sequence). This CDR3 reads CSAQVHQETQYF. CDR3 bases: TGCAGTGCCCAAGTGCACCAAGAGACCCAGTACTTC.

V gene TRBV20-1 combines with J gene TRBJ2-5, with 9 bases fitting TRBD1. J was trimmed by 4 bases and V by 2 bases; bases with no gene match: 8. This CDR3 is built from 15 residues. Germline V lookup: CDR1 DFQATT, CDR2 SNEGSKA (reference sequence). The CDR3 here is CSARTGTGSPETQYF. DNA for the CDR3: TGCAGTGCTAGAACCGGGACAGGGAGCCCAGAGACCCAGTACTTC.

The table lists this clonotype with many counts. The rearrangement links TRBV29-1 to TRBJ2-7; perhaps TRBD1 as D (5 bases). The germline V and J ends were trimmed by 6 bases and 4 bases, with 10 bases remaining between them. Per germline, CDR1 SQVTM and CDR2 ANQGSEA. This CDR3 has 11 amino acids. The CDR3 DNA follows: TGCAGCGTAGGGGCTAGTTACGAGCAGTACTTC. This encodes CSVGASYEQYF.

V usage is TRBV19 and J usage is TRBJ2-1, with a tentative D call TRBD1 (7 bases). The V and J ends lost 10 bases and 9 bases respectively, with 13 bases between them. This CDR3 region has 11 residues. Germline-derived CDR1 and CDR2 are LNHDA and SQIVND (reference sequence). The CDR3 nucleotides read TGTGCCACCCAGGGGGGCGGTGAGCAGTTCTTC. This encodes CATQGGGEQFF.

This clonotype showed up just a few times. The chain combines TRBV5-1 with TRBJ2-4; D is unclear. With 0 bases removed from V and 0 bases from J, the gap between germline ends came to 7 bases. CDR3 length equals 15 residues. Germline lookup yields CDR1 SGHRS and CDR2 YFSETQ. This chain's CDR3 is CASSLEPVAKNIQYF. In nucleotides, the CDR3 is TGCGCCAGCAGCTTGGAGCCCGTAGCCAAAAACATTCAGTACTTC.